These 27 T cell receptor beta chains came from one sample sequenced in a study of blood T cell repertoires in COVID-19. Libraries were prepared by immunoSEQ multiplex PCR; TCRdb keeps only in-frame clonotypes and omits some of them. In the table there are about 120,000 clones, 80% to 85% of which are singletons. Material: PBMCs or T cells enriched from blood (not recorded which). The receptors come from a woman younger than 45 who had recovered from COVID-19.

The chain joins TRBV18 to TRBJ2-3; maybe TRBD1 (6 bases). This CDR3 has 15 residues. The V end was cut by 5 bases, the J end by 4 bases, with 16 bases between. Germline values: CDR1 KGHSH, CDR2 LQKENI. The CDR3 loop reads CASSAVGQSADTQYF. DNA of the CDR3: TGTGCCAGCTCAGCCGTAGGACAGTCTGCAGATACGCAGTATTTT.

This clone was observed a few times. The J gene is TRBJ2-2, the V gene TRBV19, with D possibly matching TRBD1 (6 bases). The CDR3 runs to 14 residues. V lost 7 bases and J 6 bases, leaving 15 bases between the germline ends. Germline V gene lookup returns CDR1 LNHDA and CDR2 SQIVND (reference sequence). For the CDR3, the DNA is TGTGCCAGTACCCCGGGACAAAAACCCGGGGAGCTGTTTTTT. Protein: CASTPGQKPGELFF.

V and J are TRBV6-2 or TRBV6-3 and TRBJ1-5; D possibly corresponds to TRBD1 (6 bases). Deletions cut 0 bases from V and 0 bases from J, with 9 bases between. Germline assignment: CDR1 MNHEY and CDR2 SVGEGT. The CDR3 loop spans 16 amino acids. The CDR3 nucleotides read TGTGCCAGCAGTTACTCCAGCAGGGGTAGCAATCAGCCCCAGCATTTT. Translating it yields CASSYSSRGSNQPQHF.

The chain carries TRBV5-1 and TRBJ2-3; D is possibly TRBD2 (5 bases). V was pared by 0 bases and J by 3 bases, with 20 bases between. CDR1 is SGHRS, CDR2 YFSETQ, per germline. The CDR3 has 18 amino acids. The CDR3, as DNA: TGCGCCAGCAGCTTGGCCCCGGTCCGTCGGGATAAGACAGATACGCAGTATTTT. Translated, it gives CASSLAPVRRDKTDTQYF.

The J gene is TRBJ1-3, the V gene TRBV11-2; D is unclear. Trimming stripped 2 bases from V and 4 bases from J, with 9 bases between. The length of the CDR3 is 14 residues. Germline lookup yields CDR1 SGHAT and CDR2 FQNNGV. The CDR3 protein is CASSLLPPGNTIYF. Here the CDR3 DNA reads TGTGCCAGCAGCTTACTCCCTCCGGGAAACACCATATATTTT.

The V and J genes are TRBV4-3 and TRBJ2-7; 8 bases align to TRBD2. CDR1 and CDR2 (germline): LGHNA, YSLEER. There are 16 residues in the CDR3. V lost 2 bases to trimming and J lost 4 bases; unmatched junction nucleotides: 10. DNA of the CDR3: TGCGCCAGCAGCCAATCCCCAGCGGGAGAGGGGTACGAGCAGTACTTC. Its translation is CASSQSPAGEGYEQYF.

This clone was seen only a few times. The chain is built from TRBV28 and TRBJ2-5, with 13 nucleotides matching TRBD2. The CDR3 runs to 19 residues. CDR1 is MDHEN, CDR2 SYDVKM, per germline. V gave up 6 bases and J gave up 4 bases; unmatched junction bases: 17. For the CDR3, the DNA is TGTGCCAGCAGCCGTAGATTTTTCCGGACTAGCGGGAGCGGAGAGACCCAGTACTTC. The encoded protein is CASSRRFFRTSGSGETQYF.

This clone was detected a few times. The CDR3 loop is CASSARLAGGPGDTQYF. The CDR3 DNA sequence: TGTGCCAGCAGCGCCCGACTAGCGGGAGGGCCAGGAGATACGCAGTATTTT. The rearrangement joins TRBV7-2 to TRBJ2-3; 14 positions agree with TRBD2. Germline-derived CDR1 and CDR2 are SGHTA and FQGNSA. V shed 5 bases, J shed 5 bases, and the junction held 9 bases outside the gene matches. The CDR3 runs to 17 residues.

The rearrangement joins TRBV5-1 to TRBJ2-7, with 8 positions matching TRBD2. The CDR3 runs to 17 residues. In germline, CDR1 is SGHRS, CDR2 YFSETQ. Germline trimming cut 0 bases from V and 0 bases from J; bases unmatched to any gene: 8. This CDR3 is CASSLGGLAGSSYEQYF. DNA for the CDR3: TGCGCCAGCAGCTTGGGGGGCTTAGCGGGATCCTCCTACGAGCAGTACTTC. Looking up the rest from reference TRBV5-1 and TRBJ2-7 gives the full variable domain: KAGVTQTPRYLIKTRGQQVTLSCSPISGHRSVSWYQQTPGQGLQFLFEYFSETQRNKGNFPGRFSGRQFSNSRSEMNVSTLELGDSALYLCASSLGGLAGSSYEQYFGPGTRLTVT.

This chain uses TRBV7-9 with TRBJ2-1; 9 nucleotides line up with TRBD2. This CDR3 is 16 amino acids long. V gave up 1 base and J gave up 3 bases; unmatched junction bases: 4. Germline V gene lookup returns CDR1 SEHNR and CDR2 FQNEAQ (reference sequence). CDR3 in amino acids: CASSLEGTSFYNEQFF. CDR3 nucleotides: TGTGCCAGCAGCTTAGAAGGGACTAGCTTCTACAATGAGCAGTTCTTC.

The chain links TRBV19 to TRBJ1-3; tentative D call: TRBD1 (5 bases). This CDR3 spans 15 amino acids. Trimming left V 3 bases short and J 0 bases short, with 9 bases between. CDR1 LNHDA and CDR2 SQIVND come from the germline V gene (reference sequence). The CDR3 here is CASSMGRDSGNTIYF. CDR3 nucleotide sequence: TGTGCCAGTAGTATGGGCAGGGACTCTGGAAACACCATATATTTT.

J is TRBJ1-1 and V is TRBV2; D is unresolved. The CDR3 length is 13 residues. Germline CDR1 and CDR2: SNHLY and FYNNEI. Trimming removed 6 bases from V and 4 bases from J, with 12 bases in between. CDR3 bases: TGTGCCAGCAGCGCGGTCAGAGCCACTGAAGCTTTCTTT. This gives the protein CASSAVRATEAFF.

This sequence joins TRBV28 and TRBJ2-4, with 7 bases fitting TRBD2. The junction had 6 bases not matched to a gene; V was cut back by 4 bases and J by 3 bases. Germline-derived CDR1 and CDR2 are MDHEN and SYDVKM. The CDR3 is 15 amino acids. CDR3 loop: CASSSHGGGKNIQYF. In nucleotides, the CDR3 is TGTGCCAGCAGTTCACATGGGGGGGGCAAAAACATTCAGTACTTC.

CDR3 nucleotide sequence: TGTGCCAGCAGTTACAGGGGCGAAAGCAATCAGCCCCAGCATTTT. Encoded protein: CASSYRGESNQPQHF. V usage is TRBV7-8 and J usage is TRBJ1-5; 7 bases agree with TRBD1. J gave up 1 base and V 6 bases, and 6 bases lay outside the gene matches. This CDR3 has 15 amino acids. CDR1 and CDR2 (germline): SGHVS, FQNEAQ.

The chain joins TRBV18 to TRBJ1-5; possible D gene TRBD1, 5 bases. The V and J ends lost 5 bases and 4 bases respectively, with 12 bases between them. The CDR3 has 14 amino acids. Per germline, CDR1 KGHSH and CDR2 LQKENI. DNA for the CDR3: TGTGCCAGCTCAGCGCAGGGTCAGAATCAGCCCCAGCATTTT. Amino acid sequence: CASSAQGQNQPQHF. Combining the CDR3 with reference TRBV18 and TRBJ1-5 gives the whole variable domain NAGVMQNPRHLVRRRGQEARLRCSPMKGHSHVYWYRQLPEEGLKFMVYLQKENIIDESGMPKERFSAEFPKEGPSILRIQQVVRGDSAAYFCASSAQGQNQPQHFGDGTRLSIL.

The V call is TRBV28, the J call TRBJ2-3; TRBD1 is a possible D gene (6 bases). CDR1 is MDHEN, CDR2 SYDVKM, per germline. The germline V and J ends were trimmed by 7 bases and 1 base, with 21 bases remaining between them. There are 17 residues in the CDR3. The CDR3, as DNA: TGTGCCAGCAACCCCGCCAAACAGGGTGTGGGCACAGATACGCAGTATTTT. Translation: CASNPAKQGVGTDTQYF.

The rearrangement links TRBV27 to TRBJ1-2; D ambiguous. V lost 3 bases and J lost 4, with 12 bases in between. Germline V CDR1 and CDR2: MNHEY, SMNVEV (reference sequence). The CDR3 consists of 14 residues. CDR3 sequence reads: CASSFSAAGYGYTF. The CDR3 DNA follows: TGTGCCAGCAGTTTCTCCGCTGCAGGCTATGGCTACACCTTC.

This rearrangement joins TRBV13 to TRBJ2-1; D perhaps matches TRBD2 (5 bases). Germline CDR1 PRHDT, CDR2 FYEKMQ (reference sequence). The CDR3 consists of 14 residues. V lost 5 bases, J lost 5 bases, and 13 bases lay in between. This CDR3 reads CASSKRGYNNEQFF. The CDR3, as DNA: TGTGCCAGCAGCAAAAGAGGGTATAACAATGAGCAGTTCTTC.

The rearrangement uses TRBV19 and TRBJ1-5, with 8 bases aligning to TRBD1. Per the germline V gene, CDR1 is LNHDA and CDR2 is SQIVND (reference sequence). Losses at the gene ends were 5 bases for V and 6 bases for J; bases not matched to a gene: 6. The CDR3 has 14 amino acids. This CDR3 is CASSPTGGGQPQHF. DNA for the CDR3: TGTGCCAGTAGTCCAACAGGGGGGGGTCAGCCCCAGCATTTT. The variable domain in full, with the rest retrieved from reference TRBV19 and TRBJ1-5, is DGGITQSPKYLFRKEGQNVTLSCEQNLNHDAMYWYRQDPGQGLRLIYYSQIVNDFQKGDIAEGYSVSREKKESFPLTVTSAQKNPTAFYLCASSPTGGGQPQHFGDGTRLSIL.

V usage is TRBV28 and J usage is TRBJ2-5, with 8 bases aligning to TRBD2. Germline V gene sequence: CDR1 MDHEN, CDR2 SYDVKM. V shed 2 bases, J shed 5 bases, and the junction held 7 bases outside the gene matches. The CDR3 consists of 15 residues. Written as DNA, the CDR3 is TGTGCCAGCAGTTTAGGGCGGGAGGTCCCGGAGACCCAGTACTTC. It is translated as CASSLGREVPETQYF.

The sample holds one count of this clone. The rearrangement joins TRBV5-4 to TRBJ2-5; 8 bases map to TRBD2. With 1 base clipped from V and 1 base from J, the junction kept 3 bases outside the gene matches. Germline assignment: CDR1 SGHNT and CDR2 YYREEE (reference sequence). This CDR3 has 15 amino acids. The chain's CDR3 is CASSLKRETQETQYF. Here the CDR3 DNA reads TGTGCCAGCAGCTTGAAGCGGGAGACCCAAGAGACCCAGTACTTC.

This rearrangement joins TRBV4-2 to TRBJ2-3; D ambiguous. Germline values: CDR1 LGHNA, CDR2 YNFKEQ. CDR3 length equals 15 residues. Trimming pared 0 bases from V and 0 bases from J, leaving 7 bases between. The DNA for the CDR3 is TGTGCCAGCAGCCAAGACGGGTCTAGCACAGATACGCAGTATTTT. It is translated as CASSQDGSSTDTQYF.

CDR3 sequence (DNA): TGTGCCAGCAGTTTCGCCGGGACACCTTCTGAAGCTTTCTTT. It translates to CASSFAGTPSEAFF. This rearrangement joins TRBV6-2 or TRBV6-3 to TRBJ1-1; D is perhaps TRBD1 (6 bases). This CDR3 spans 14 amino acids. The V gene's germline CDR1 is MNHEY and CDR2 SVGEGT. Trimming removed 4 bases at V and 6 bases at J, with 15 bases between.

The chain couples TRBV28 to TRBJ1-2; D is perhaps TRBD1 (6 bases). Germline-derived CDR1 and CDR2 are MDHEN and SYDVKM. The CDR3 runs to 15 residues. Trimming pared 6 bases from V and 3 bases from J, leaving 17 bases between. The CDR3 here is CASSPVIQGHYGYTF. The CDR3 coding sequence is TGTGCCAGCAGCCCAGTGATACAGGGTCACTATGGCTACACCTTC.

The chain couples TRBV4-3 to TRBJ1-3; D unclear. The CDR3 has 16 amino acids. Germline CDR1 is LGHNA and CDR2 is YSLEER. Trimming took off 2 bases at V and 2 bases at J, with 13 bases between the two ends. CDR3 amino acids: CASSQSLGGTGNTIYF. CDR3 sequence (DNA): TGCGCCAGCAGCCAAAGCTTGGGAGGAACTGGAAACACCATATATTTT.

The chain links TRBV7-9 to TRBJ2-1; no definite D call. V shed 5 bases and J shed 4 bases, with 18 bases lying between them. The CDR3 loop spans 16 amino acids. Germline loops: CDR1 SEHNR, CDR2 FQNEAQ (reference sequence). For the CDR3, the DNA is TGTGCCAGCAGCCTATACGGAGATTCCCCATACAATGAGCAGTTCTTC. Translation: CASSLYGDSPYNEQFF.

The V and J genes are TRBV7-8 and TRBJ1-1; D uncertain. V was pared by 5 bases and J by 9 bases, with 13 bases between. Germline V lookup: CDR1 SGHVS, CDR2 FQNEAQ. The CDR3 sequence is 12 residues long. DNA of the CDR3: TGTGCCAGCAGCAGAGGACGGGAAAAAGCTTTCTTT. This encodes CASSRGREKAFF.